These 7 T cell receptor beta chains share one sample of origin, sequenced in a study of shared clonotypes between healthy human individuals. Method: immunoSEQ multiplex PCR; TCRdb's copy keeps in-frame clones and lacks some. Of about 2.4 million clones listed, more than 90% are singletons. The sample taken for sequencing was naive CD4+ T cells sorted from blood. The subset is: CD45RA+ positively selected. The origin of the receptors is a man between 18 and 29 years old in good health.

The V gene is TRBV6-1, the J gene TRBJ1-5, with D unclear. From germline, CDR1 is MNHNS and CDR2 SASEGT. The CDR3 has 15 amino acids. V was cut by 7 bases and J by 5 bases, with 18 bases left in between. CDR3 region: CASNPAWSRDQPQHF. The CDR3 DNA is TGTGCCAGCAACCCCGCCTGGTCCCGCGATCAGCCCCAGCATTTT.

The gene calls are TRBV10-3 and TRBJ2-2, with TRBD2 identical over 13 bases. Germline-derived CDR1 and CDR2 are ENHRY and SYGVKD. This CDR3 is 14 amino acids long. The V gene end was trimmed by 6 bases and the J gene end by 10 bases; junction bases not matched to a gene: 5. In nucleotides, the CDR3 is TGTGCCATCAGCTGGACTAGCGGGAGCGAGGAGCTGTTTTTT. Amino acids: CAISWTSGSEELFF.

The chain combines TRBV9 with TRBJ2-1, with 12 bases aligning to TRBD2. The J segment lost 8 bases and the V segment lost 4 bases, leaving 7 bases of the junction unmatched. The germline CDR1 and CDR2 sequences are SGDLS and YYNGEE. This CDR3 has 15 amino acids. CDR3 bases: TGTGCCAGCAGCTCGCGACTAGCGGGGGTGTATGAGCAGTTCTTC. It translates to CASSSRLAGVYEQFF.

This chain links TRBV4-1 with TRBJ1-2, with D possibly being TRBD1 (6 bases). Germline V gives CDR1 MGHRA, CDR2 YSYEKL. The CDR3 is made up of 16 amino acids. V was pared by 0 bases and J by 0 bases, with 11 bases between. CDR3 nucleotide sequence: TGCGCCAGCAGCCAAGACGAGAACAGGGCTAACTATGGCTACACCTTC. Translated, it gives CASSQDENRANYGYTF.

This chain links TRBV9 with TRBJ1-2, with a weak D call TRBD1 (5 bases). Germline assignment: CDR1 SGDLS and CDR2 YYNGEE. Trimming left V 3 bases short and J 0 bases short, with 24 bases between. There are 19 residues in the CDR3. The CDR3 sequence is CASSGQTGPSQRANYGYTF. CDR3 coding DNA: TGTGCCAGCAGCGGACAGACGGGCCCCAGCCAGAGAGCTAACTATGGCTACACCTTC.

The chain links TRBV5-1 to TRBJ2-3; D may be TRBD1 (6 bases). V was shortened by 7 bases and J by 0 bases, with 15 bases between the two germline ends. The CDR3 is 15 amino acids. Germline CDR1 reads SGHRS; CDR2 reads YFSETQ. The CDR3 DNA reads TGCGCCAGCCTATTAGGGGGAACTAGCACAGATACGCAGTATTTT. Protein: CASLLGGTSTDTQYF.

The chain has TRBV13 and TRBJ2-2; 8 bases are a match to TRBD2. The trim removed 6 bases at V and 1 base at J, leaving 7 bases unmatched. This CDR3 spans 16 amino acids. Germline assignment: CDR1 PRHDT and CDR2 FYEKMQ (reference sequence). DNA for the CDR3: TGTGCCAGCAGACTTAGACTAGCGTTGAACACCGGGGAGCTGTTTTTT. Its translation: CASRLRLALNTGELFF.